Below, one T cell receptor beta chain is given with its context. The data were obtained in a study of blood T cell repertoires in COVID-19. Looking at the study overall: Sources were T cells, B-cell-depleted T cells, or PBMCs; the material itself was cDNA or gDNA.

In the source study's methods: How many nucleated cells were present was estimated from reference gene primer amplification. Data came from immunoSEQ multiplex PCR; TCRdb stores just in-frame clones and leaves some out. The V and J calls and clone size were taken over from that table, and D and trimming were inferred from the DNA. The sample consists of fewer than 110,000 clones, 88% of them appearing once. CDR3 size: 10 residues. The V and J ends lost 6 bases and 13 bases respectively, with 12 bases between them. Germline assignment: CDR1 DFQATT and CDR2 SNEGSKA (reference sequence). The sample was peripheral blood. V and J are TRBV20-1 and TRBJ1-4, with TRBD1 as a possible D gene (5 bases). The receptor's source is a human donor in a cohort sampled during active COVID-19. The CDR3 reads CSAPRGRLFF. CDR3 bases: TGCAGTGCCCCAAGGGGCAGACTGTTTTTT.